These T cell receptor beta chains were read from a single sample in a study of monozygotic twins with inflammatory bowel disease. TCRdb re-called the 5' RACE reads; one entry per CDR3 protein, DNA not given. This sample's table reports under 150,000 distinct CDR3 sequences. Sample: blood. These receptors all come from a human donor with ulcerative colitis or Crohn's disease, or a healthy co-twin of an affected twin (not recorded which). Both conserved end residues are part of each CDR3.

J | V | CDR3
TRBJ1-4 | TRBV18 | CASSPSKEATNEKLFF
TRBJ1-1 | TRBV12-3/TRBV12-4 | CASSRGVEAFF
TRBJ2-3 | TRBV5-6 | CASSPAMGVAGGRTDTQYF
TRBJ2-3 | TRBV7-2 | CASRPTGTSGGLYTQYF
TRBJ2-7 | TRBV28 | CASRRGRSLYEQYF
TRBJ2-7 | TRBV20-1 | CSAIRRASGYEQYF
TRBJ2-7 | TRBV18 | CASSLVTRVGEQYF
TRBJ1-1 | TRBV27 | CASSSYRGDTEAFF
TRBJ2-5 | TRBV28 | CASSLGGQGSETQYF
TRBJ2-3 | TRBV4-1 | CASSQDLTLSTDTQYF
TRBJ1-6 | TRBV12-3/TRBV12-4 | CASSIDTGYSPLHF
TRBJ1-3 | TRBV7-2 | CASRQGQSSGNTIYF